This T cell receptor (beta chain) comes out of a study of blood T cell repertoires in COVID-19. On the study more broadly: The samples span acute and convalescent COVID-19 from the United States, Italy and Spain. The analysed material was cDNA or gDNA that came from T cells, B-cell-depleted T cells, or PBMCs.

In the original analysis: Estimated nucleated cell counts came from reference gene primer amplification. Method: immunoSEQ multiplex PCR; TCRdb's copy keeps in-frame clones and lacks some. V, J and clone size are taken as reported in that table, and D and trimming were inferred from the DNA itself. The sample consists of fewer than 200,000 clones, about 80% of them appearing once. The source material was peripheral blood. The source is a man in his sixties with acute or convalescent COVID-19.

In DNA, the CDR3 is TGCGCCAGCTCCGGGCAGGGGGGCTACGAGCAGTACTTC. Amino acid sequence: CASSGQGGYEQYF. This chain joins TRBV10-2 and TRBJ2-7; D might be TRBD1 (7 bases). V gave up 8 bases and J gave up 3 bases, with 14 bases separating them. Germline V gene sequence: CDR1 WSHSY, CDR2 SAAADI. CDR3 length equals 13 residues.